The rows below give T cell receptor beta chains drawn from one sample of a study of blood T cell repertoires in COVID-19. The protocol was immunoSEQ multiplex PCR, while the TCRdb copy is restricted to in-frame clones and leaves out a portion. The sample has hundreds of thousands of clones, roughly 89% seen once; the top ten hold 5.5% to 7.5%. The sample consisted of PBMCs or T cells enriched from blood (not recorded which). The source is a woman aged 40-49 years who had recovered from COVID-19. The CDR3 runs from the conserved cysteine through the conserved F or W. The D gene is left open where the match is weak. The size entry is marked missing in some rows and otherwise reads once, few, many or a size class.

D gene	J gene	V gene	clone size	CDR3 DNA	CDR3 protein
TRBD2	TRBJ2-1	TRBV6-4	-	TGTGCCAGCAGTGACCCGACTAGCGGGAGAGGGGGTGAGCAGTTCTTC	CASSDPTSGRGGEQFF
TRBD1	TRBJ2-2	TRBV15	-	TGTGCCACCAGCACACGACAGGGCCGGGACACCGGGGAGCTGTTTTTT	CATSTRQGRDTGELFF
TRBD1	TRBJ2-5	TRBV27	-	TGTGCCAGCAGCGGGACAGCCCAAGAGACCCAGTACTTC	CASSGTAQETQYF
TRBD2	TRBJ2-1	TRBV29-1	-	TGCAGCGTTGTTTCCGTAGCGGGAGTAAAGAATGAGCAGTTCTTC	CSVVSVAGVKNEQFF
-	TRBJ2-1	TRBV27	-	TGTGCCAGCAGTTTCCTCGGACAGTACAATGAGCAGTTCTTC	CASSFLGQYNEQFF
-	TRBJ1-2	TRBV11-2	-	TGTGCCAGCAGCTCCCGGGGAGGGGTAGGCTATGGCTACACCTTC	CASSSRGGVGYGYTF
TRBD1	TRBJ1-1	TRBV29-1	many	TGCAGCTGCAGGACAGGGGAGACTGAAGCTTTCTTT	CSCRTGETEAFF
-	TRBJ1-1	TRBV4-1	-	TGCGCCAGCAGCCAAGGGGGAGCTGAAGCTTTCTTT	CASSQGGAEAFF
-	TRBJ1-5	TRBV19	-	TGTGCCAGTACAGGGTCATTTCAGCCCCAGCATTTT	CASTGSFQPQHF
-	TRBJ2-6	TRBV27	-	TGTGCCAGCAGTTTGAGCCCCGCCGCTCGGGCCAACGTCCTGACTTTC	CASSLSPAARANVLTF
-	TRBJ2-3	TRBV2	-	TGTGCCAGCAGCCGACTTACAGATACGCAGTATTTT	CASSRLTDTQYF
-	TRBJ1-2	TRBV30	once	TGTGCCTGGATTGGAGGGTATTCAACCTATGGCTACACCTTC	CAWIGGYSTYGYTF
TRBD1	TRBJ1-1	TRBV7-9	-	TGTGCCAGCAGCCTAGGACAGGGAGGTTGGTTAGTGAACACTGAAGCTTTCTTT	CASSLGQGGWLVNTEAFF
TRBD2	TRBJ2-1	TRBV7-2	-	TGTGCCAGCAGCCGTAGCGGGAGGGCGGGATACAATGAGCAGTTCTTC	CASSRSGRAGYNEQFF
-	TRBJ2-4	TRBV30	-	TGTGCCTGGAGTGTATTAGTACCTCGCAGGGGAGCCAAAAACATTCAGTACTTC	CAWSVLVPRRGAKNIQYF
-	TRBJ1-1	TRBV28	-	TGTGCCAGCCGGGGACTTTTTGGCACTGAAGCTTTCTTT	CASRGLFGTEAFF
-	TRBJ1-1	TRBV11-2	-	TGTGCCAGCAGCCCATCAAGCTGGACTGAAGCTTTCTTT	CASSPSSWTEAFF
TRBD1	TRBJ1-2	TRBV28	few	TGTGCCAGCAGCCCAGGGGGAGTCGGCTATGGCTACACCTTC	CASSPGGVGYGYTF
TRBD1	TRBJ1-1	TRBV9	-	TGTGCCAGCAGCGTAGGGGACAGTGTTGGGTCTGAAGCTTTCTTT	CASSVGDSVGSEAFF
TRBD1	TRBJ2-5	TRBV9	-	TGTGCCAGCAGCCCGGGGACAGGGGCCCAGGAGACCCAGTACTTC	CASSPGTGAQETQYF
-	TRBJ2-1	TRBV24-1	-	TGTGCCACCAGTGGGGGAGCCTCCAGATACAATGAGCAGTTCTTC	CATSGGASRYNEQFF
TRBD1	TRBJ2-7	TRBV11-2	-	TGTGCCAGCAGCGCGGACAGGGACGAGCAGTACTTC	CASSADRDEQYF
TRBD1	TRBJ1-2	TRBV7-2	-	TGTGCCAGCAGCGAAGGGGCTTCCGAGGGGGCTGTGGGGATTTATGGCTACACCTTC	CASSEGASEGAVGIYGYTF
TRBD2	TRBJ2-1	TRBV7-2	-	TGTGCCAGCAGCTCCCAGACTAGCGCCTACAATGAGCAGTTCTTC	CASSSQTSAYNEQFF
-	TRBJ2-7	TRBV7-9	-	TGTGCCAGCAGCCGTACAGGGTCCTACGAGCAGTACTTC	CASSRTGSYEQYF
TRBD2	TRBJ2-7	TRBV9	few	TGTGCCAGCAGCCCAGGAGCGGGAATTGGCTACGAGCAGTACTTC	CASSPGAGIGYEQYF
-	TRBJ1-2	TRBV4-3	-	TGCGCCAGCAGCCAAGCGTCGGGAGCTAACTATGGCTACACCTTC	CASSQASGANYGYTF
-	TRBJ2-1	TRBV14	once	TGTGCCAGCAGCCAAGGGCCCCTGAGGACGGGGGATGAGCAGTTCTTC	CASSQGPLRTGDEQFF
TRBD2	TRBJ2-7	TRBV28	-	TGTGCCAGCAGCCAAGGGGGACTAGCGGTGGTAGGGGAGGGGAACGAGCAGTACTTC	CASSQGGLAVVGEGNEQYF
TRBD2	TRBJ2-2	TRBV29-1	-	TGCAGCGCCTGTAGCGGGAGGGCCGATACCGGGGAGCTGTTTTTT	CSACSGRADTGELFF
-	TRBJ2-3	TRBV4-1	-	TGCGCCAGCAGCCAAGATCCAGGCAGGGGATCGCAGTATTTT	CASSQDPGRGSQYF
-	TRBJ1-2	TRBV11-3	-	TGTGCCAGCAGCTTAAACAGGGACTATGGCTACACCTTC	CASSLNRDYGYTF
TRBD1	TRBJ1-4	TRBV11-3	-	TGTGCCAGCAGCAACTGGGACAGGGAGAATGAAAAACTGTTTTTT	CASSNWDRENEKLFF
-	TRBJ1-5	TRBV4-1	-	TGCGCCAGCAGCTCGGTTGGTAGCAATCAGCCCCAGCATTTT	CASSSVGSNQPQHF
-	TRBJ1-1	TRBV7-3	-	TGTGCCAGCAGCTCGACAGGAGTGCTTAACACTGAAGCTTTCTTT	CASSSTGVLNTEAFF
TRBD2	TRBJ2-4	TRBV9	-	TGTGCCAGCAGCCCAACCCCGGGACTAGCGGGACTTCGGAAGTACTTC	CASSPTPGLAGLRKYF
TRBD2	TRBJ2-3	TRBV13	few	TGTGCCAGCAGCTCCGGAGGACTAGCGGGAGGGTTGGCTTCAGATACGCAGTATTTT	CASSSGGLAGGLASDTQYF
-	TRBJ1-6	TRBV29-1	-	TGCAGCGTTTCAGACAATGTAAATTCACCCCTCCACTTT	CSVSDNVNSPLHF
-	TRBJ2-3	TRBV28	-	TGTGCCAGCAGTTCAGGGGCAGCAGATACGCAGTATTTT	CASSSGAADTQYF
TRBD1	TRBJ2-2	TRBV12-5	few	TGTGCTAGTGGTTTGAGACAGGGGGCCGGGGAGCTGTTTTTT	CASGLRQGAGELFF
TRBD1	TRBJ2-7	TRBV11-2	-	TGTGCCAGCAGCTTATTGGCAGGGGGCATGAACGAGCAGTACTTC	CASSLLAGGMNEQYF
-	TRBJ1-6	TRBV30	once	TGTGCCTGGAGTGCTCTCGCACAGGGCTTCAATTCACCCCTCCACTTT	CAWSALAQGFNSPLHF
TRBD1	TRBJ1-1	TRBV2	-	TGTGCCAGCAGTTGGCAGGGGGTCACTGAAGCTTTCTTT	CASSWQGVTEAFF
-	TRBJ1-2	TRBV6-5	few	TGTGCCAGCAGTTACGTGGGGGGGCAACTTAACTATGGCTACACCTTC	CASSYVGGQLNYGYTF
-	TRBJ1-2	TRBV7-9	-	TGTGCCAGCAGCTTAGCGGGGGGATATGGCTACACCTTC	CASSLAGGYGYTF
-	TRBJ1-1	TRBV5-1	few	TGCGCCAGCAGCTTGGGACAGTACTGGGGTGAAGCTTTCTTT	CASSLGQYWGEAFF
-	TRBJ2-3	TRBV5-1	-	TGCGCCAGCAGCTTGGGACTTTCCCAAGATACGCAGTATTTT	CASSLGLSQDTQYF
TRBD2	TRBJ2-5	TRBV7-2	-	TGTGCCAGCAGCGGGGGGACTAGCGGAAGGGAGACCCAGTACTTC	CASSGGTSGRETQYF
TRBD1	TRBJ1-2	TRBV5-6	-	TGTGCCAGCAGCTACTCAGGGGGAGGAGGCTACACCTTC	CASSYSGGGGYTF
-	TRBJ2-2	TRBV19	-	TGTGCCAGTAGTAGTGGGTTTCAGGTCACCGGGGAGCTGTTTTTT	CASSSGFQVTGELFF
-	TRBJ1-2	TRBV5-1	-	TGCGCCAGCAGCTTGGCCCCGGGCAGGGAGGTTGGCTACACCTTC	CASSLAPGREVGYTF
-	TRBJ1-1	TRBV5-4	-	TGTGCCAGCAGCTTGGTCCCAGCGGGAGAAGCTTTCTTT	CASSLVPAGEAFF
-	TRBJ2-7	TRBV19	-	TGTGCCAGTTCTAACAGTCCGAACGAGCAGTACTTC	CASSNSPNEQYF
TRBD1	TRBJ2-5	TRBV11-3	-	TGTGCCAGCAGCTTTCGGAAAGGACAGGGACTTGGAGAGACCCAGTACTTC	CASSFRKGQGLGETQYF
TRBD1	TRBJ2-2	TRBV5-5	-	TGTGCCAGCAGCTTCCGAGGGGGCTATTTTGGGGAGCTGTTTTTT	CASSFRGGYFGELFF
-	TRBJ1-4	TRBV30	-	TGTGCCTGGGGTCCGGAGGGGGGGAGTAGGGAAAAACTGTTTTTT	CAWGPEGGSREKLFF
-	TRBJ1-1	TRBV6-5	-	TGTGCCAGCAGTTACCGGGTTACGGGAAACACTGAAGCTTTCTTT	CASSYRVTGNTEAFF
TRBD2	TRBJ2-5	TRBV7-2	once	TGTGCCAGCAGCTTAGTCGGACTAGCGGGAGTATCAGGAAACCAGTACTTC	CASSLVGLAGVSGNQYF
TRBD1	TRBJ2-5	TRBV12-5	-	TGTGCTAGAGACTACAGGGGAAAGGGGGTTTGGGAAGAGACCCAGTACTTC	CARDYRGKGVWEETQYF